The next 30 T cell receptor beta chains were all read from a single sample in a study of CD8 T cells in ankylosing spondylitis. Each CDR3 protein gets one entry after TCRdb re-called the 5' RACE reads with MiXCR. The table records more than 150,000 distinct CDR3 sequences, over 15% of them present only once. The sequenced sample was blood, either unsorted or a sorted T cell fraction (not recorded which). Source of these receptors: a male donor aged 10-29 years with ankylosing spondylitis or in good health (not recorded which).

This clonotype was found many times. In DNA form, the CDR3 reads TGCGCCAGCAGCCAAGAAAGGCAGGGAGGTCGGAATTTAGCCAAAAACATTCAGTACTTC. It encodes CASSQERQGGRNLAKNIQYF. The genes are TRBV4-3 and TRBJ2-4; perhaps TRBD2 as D (6 bases). The CDR3 loop spans 20 amino acids. The germline V gene encodes CDR1 LGHNA and CDR2 YSLEER. V was pared by 0 bases and J by 0 bases, with 21 bases between.

In its sample, this clonotype was seen many times. CDR3 in DNA: TGTGCCCGCTCAGAGACAGTCAACTATGGCTACACCTTC. Translating gives CARSETVNYGYTF. This chain links TRBV30 with TRBJ1-2, with D possibly being TRBD1 (5 bases). The V end lost 8 bases, the J end lost 2 bases, and 15 bases lay between the germline ends. CDR1 is GTSNPN and CDR2 is SVGIG in the germline V gene (reference sequence). The CDR3 spans 13 residues.

This clonotype was counted many times. The genes are TRBV25-1 and TRBJ2-5, with 10 bases matching TRBD1. V was clipped by 8 bases and J by 4 bases; unmatched bases: 7. Germline values: CDR1 MGHDK, CDR2 SYGVNS. This CDR3 spans 14 amino acids. The CDR3 DNA reads TGTGCCAGCTCCAAAGGGACAGGGGTAGAGACCCAGTACTTC. It translates to CASSKGTGVETQYF.

Ten or more counts support this clonotype. The rearrangement links TRBV11-1 to TRBJ2-1; 7 bases line up with TRBD2. J was trimmed by 7 bases and V by 6 bases; bases with no gene match: 0. The CDR3 is made up of 11 amino acids. From germline, CDR1 is SGHAT and CDR2 FQDESV (reference sequence). The CDR3 sequence: CASRGGNEQFF. The CDR3 DNA reads TGTGCCAGCAGGGGGGGGAATGAGCAGTTCTTC. Based on the CDR3 plus reference TRBV11-1 and TRBJ2-1, the full variable domain is EAEVAQSPRYKITEKSQAVAFWCDPISGHATLYWYRQILGQGPELLVQFQDESVVDDSQLPKDRFSAERLKGVDSTLKIQPAELGDSAMYLCASRGGNEQFFGPGTRLTVL.

The chain employs TRBV5-1 and TRBJ2-2, with TRBD1 matching over 7 bases. The CDR3 is 15 amino acids. The germline CDR1 and CDR2 sequences are SGHRS and YFSETQ. V trimming: 0 bases; J trimming: 3 bases; junction bases outside the gene matches: 2. CDR3 amino acids: CASSLGDRDTGELFF. CDR3 bases: TGCGCCAGCAGCTTGGGGGACAGAGACACCGGGGAGCTGTTTTTT.

This clonotype occurred a few times. This chain uses TRBV19 with TRBJ2-1; 9 nucleotides agree with TRBD2. This CDR3 has 17 amino acids. In germline, CDR1 is LNHDA, CDR2 SQIVND (reference sequence). The ends lost 6 bases at V and 6 bases at J; junction bases unmatched: 15. CDR3 protein: CASSRARSGRGGNEQFF. CDR3 nucleotide sequence: TGTGCCAGTAGCCGAGCACGTAGCGGGAGAGGGGGCAATGAGCAGTTCTTC.

This clonotype was counted many times. V is TRBV12-3 or TRBV12-4 and J is TRBJ2-7; unclear D gene. Trimming removed 6 bases from V and 0 bases from J, with 12 bases in between. CDR3 length: 14 residues. This CDR3 is CASSPNPLSYEQYF. In nucleotides, the CDR3 is TGTGCCAGCAGCCCTAATCCTCTCTCCTACGAGCAGTACTTC.

This clonotype was picked up many times. This rearrangement joins TRBV29-1 to TRBJ1-2; D is perhaps TRBD1 (6 bases). V was trimmed by 4 bases and J by 7 bases, leaving 13 bases between them. This CDR3 is built from 12 residues. The germline V gene has CDR1 SQVTM and CDR2 ANQGSEA. The CDR3 loop reads CSVGEGGGGYTF. DNA for the CDR3: TGCAGCGTTGGAGAGGGGGGGGGTGGCTACACCTTC.

This chain uses TRBV12-3 or TRBV12-4 with TRBJ1-3; D possibly corresponds to TRBD1 (5 bases). There are 14 residues in the CDR3. Trimming removed 3 bases from V and 8 bases from J, with 14 bases in between. The DNA for the CDR3 is TGTGCCAGCAGTTTCACCGAGGGGTCGGACACCATATATTTT. Translating gives CASSFTEGSDTIYF.

There are a few counts of this clonotype. This chain links TRBV27 with TRBJ1-1, with a possible D match to TRBD1 (5 bases). CDR1 is MNHEY and CDR2 is SMNVEV in the germline V gene (reference sequence). Deletions cut 6 bases from V and 2 bases from J, with 16 bases between. CDR3 length: 15 amino acids. As DNA, the CDR3 is TGTGCCAGCAGGCCTTTAGGGGAGGGAAACACTGAAGCTTTCTTT. It specifies CASRPLGEGNTEAFF.

This clonotype was observed at least ten times. The V gene is TRBV24-1, the J gene TRBJ2-1; TRBD2 agrees at 10 bases. Trimming cost V 7 bases and J 8 bases; bases outside gene matches: 7. The CDR3 length is 14 residues. Germline CDR1 reads KGHDR; CDR2 reads SFDVKD. CDR3 amino acids: CATSAGLAVDEQFF. For the CDR3, the DNA is TGTGCCACCAGCGCAGGACTAGCGGTTGATGAGCAGTTCTTC.

In its sample, this clonotype was seen many times. The V gene is TRBV11-3, the J gene TRBJ2-7; 9 nucleotides agree with TRBD1. In germline, CDR1 is SGHNT, CDR2 YENEEA. The CDR3 length is 14 residues. V was clipped by 5 bases and J by 5 bases; unmatched bases: 7. CDR3 region: CASSPGTGLDEQYF. CDR3 DNA sequence: TGTGCCAGCAGCCCGGGGACAGGGTTGGACGAGCAGTACTTC.

The table lists this clonotype with a count of one. The V gene is TRBV6-6, the J gene TRBJ2-7, with D maybe TRBD2 (6 bases). V lost 5 bases to trimming and J lost 0 bases, with 14 bases between them. Germline CDR1 is MNHNY and CDR2 is SVGAGI (reference sequence). The CDR3 has 15 residues. The CDR3: CASSTGRQSSYEQYV. The CDR3 DNA follows: TGTGCCAGCAGTACTGGGAGGCAGAGCTCCTACGAGCAGTACGTC.

There are many counts of this clonotype. The chain employs TRBV20-1 and TRBJ2-4; TRBD1 aligns across 10 bases. The CDR3 covers 14 residues. The ends lost 3 bases at V and 11 bases at J; junction bases unmatched: 10. Germline V gives CDR1 DFQATT, CDR2 SNEGSKA (reference sequence). The CDR3 DNA follows: TGCAGTGCTAGGGAACCGGGACAGGGGAGATTTCAGTACTTC. Amino acids: CSAREPGQGRFQYF.

This clonotype was seen repeatedly, ten times or more. The V call is TRBV4-3, the J call TRBJ2-7; the match to TRBD2 covers 10 bases. CDR1 and CDR2 from the germline V gene are LGHNA and YSLEER. The CDR3 contains 14 residues. V trimming: 3 bases; J trimming: 9 bases; junction bases outside the gene matches: 8. CDR3 in DNA: TGCGCCAGCAGCCACGGACTAGCGGCGTCTCTGCAGTACTTC. This sequence encodes CASSHGLAASLQYF.

Many counts were recorded for this clonotype. The rearrangement links TRBV5-1 to TRBJ2-1; 12 nucleotides line up with TRBD2. This CDR3 spans 15 amino acids. Germline trimming cut 3 bases from V and 8 bases from J; bases unmatched to any gene: 6. Germline assignment: CDR1 SGHRS and CDR2 YFSETQ. CDR3 region: CASSSSGRASDEQFF. DNA for the CDR3: TGCGCCAGCAGCTCTAGCGGGAGGGCCTCGGATGAGCAGTTCTTC.

The chain employs TRBV29-1 and TRBJ2-2; no reliable D call. The CDR3 length is 14 residues. Per the germline V gene, CDR1 is SQVTM and CDR2 is ANQGSEA. V was pared by 5 bases and J by 3 bases, with 13 bases between. The CDR3 DNA reads as TGCAGCGTTCAATGGGGATTTGACACCGGGGAGCTGTTTTTT. Translating it yields CSVQWGFDTGELFF.

V is TRBV2 and J is TRBJ2-5; possible D gene TRBD1, 5 bases. Germline V gene data show CDR1 as SNHLY and CDR2 as FYNNEI. The CDR3 runs to 12 residues. V lost 5 bases and J lost 3, with 7 bases in between. CDR3 sequence (DNA): TGTGCCAGCAGTCGACAGAAAGAGACCCAGTACTTC. Its protein is CASSRQKETQYF. The variable domain in full, completed from reference TRBV2 and TRBJ2-5, reads EPEVTQTPSHQVTQMGQEVILRCVPISNHLYFYWYRQILGQKVEFLVSFYNNEISEKSEIFDDQFSVERPDGSNFTLKIRSTKLEDSAMYFCASSRQKETQYFGPGTRLLVL.

This clonotype was seen a handful of times. The chain links TRBV12-3 or TRBV12-4 to TRBJ2-3, with no clear D. Deletions cut 5 bases from V and 4 bases from J, with 7 bases between. The CDR3 contains 12 residues. CDR3 bases: TGTGCCAGCAGTCCCCGGGCAGATACGCAGTATTTT. Translating gives CASSPRADTQYF.

The table lists this clonotype with many counts. This chain connects TRBV11-3 to TRBJ2-3; D is tentatively TRBD1 or TRBD2 (6 bases each). The CDR3 loop spans 15 amino acids. V gave up 5 bases and J gave up 4 bases, with 16 bases separating them. Germline V gene sequence: CDR1 SGHNT, CDR2 YENEEA. DNA of the CDR3: TGTGCCAGCAGCGTTGACCGGGGGCCGGCAGATACGCAGTATTTT. This encodes CASSVDRGPADTQYF.

This clonotype was observed many times. The V and J genes are TRBV20-1 and TRBJ2-5; the match to TRBD2 covers 9 bases. The CDR3 contains 13 residues. V was pared by 3 bases and J by 3 bases, with 2 bases of the junction left unmatched. The germline V gene encodes CDR1 DFQATT and CDR2 SNEGSKA (reference sequence). The DNA of the CDR3 is TGCAGTGCTAGGGCGGGAGGGGAAGAGACCCAGTACTTC. Translated, it gives CSARAGGEETQYF.

At least ten counts were recorded for this clonotype. The rearrangement uses TRBV12-3 or TRBV12-4 and TRBJ2-6; the D gene could be TRBD1 or TRBD2 (5 bases each). This CDR3 spans 16 amino acids. Deletions cut 11 bases from V and 0 bases from J, with 17 bases between. CDR3: CAGSGTAYSGANVLTF. CDR3 coding DNA: TGTGCCGGGTCGGGGACGGCCTACTCTGGGGCCAACGTCCTGACTTTC.

This clonotype occurred many times. The rearrangement uses TRBV20-1 and TRBJ2-2; 7 nucleotides line up with TRBD1. The CDR3 has 13 amino acids. V lost 6 bases and J lost 4; bases outside the gene matches: 5. Germline V CDR1 and CDR2: DFQATT, SNEGSKA (reference sequence). This CDR3 is CSASGTVTGELFF. The CDR3 DNA follows: TGCAGTGCGTCCGGGACAGTCACCGGGGAGCTGTTTTTT.

The sample holds many counts of this clonotype. The genes are TRBV6-6 and TRBJ2-1; TRBD2 agrees at 13 bases. CDR1 MNHNY and CDR2 SVGAGI come from the germline V gene (reference sequence). The ends lost 0 bases at V and 5 bases at J; junction bases unmatched: 7. CDR3 length equals 18 residues. CDR3 in amino acids: CASSYSAGLAGPDNEQFF. The CDR3 DNA follows: TGTGCCAGCAGTTACTCGGCGGGACTAGCGGGACCCGACAATGAGCAGTTCTTC.

In its sample, this clonotype was seen many times. This chain links TRBV6-6 with TRBJ2-7, with TRBD1 identical over 7 bases. Trimming removed 6 bases from V and 0 bases from J; junction bases left unmatched: 11. The germline V gene has CDR1 MNHNY and CDR2 SVGAGI (reference sequence). This CDR3 is built from 16 residues. DNA for the CDR3: TGTGCCAGCAGCAGAACAGGGGCCCCAAGCTCCTACGAGCAGTACTTC. This codes for CASSRTGAPSSYEQYF.

The V call is TRBV12-3 or TRBV12-4, the J call TRBJ1-2; D is unclear. Trimming stripped 3 bases from V and 4 bases from J, with 12 bases between. The CDR3 extends over 14 amino acids. The CDR3 loop is CASSFRQIGYGYTF. CDR3 DNA: TGTGCCAGCAGTTTCCGGCAAATCGGCTATGGCTACACCTTC.

This clonotype was detected many times. This chain joins TRBV20-1 and TRBJ2-5; D is ambiguous. The germline V and J ends were trimmed by 0 bases and 13 bases, with 15 bases remaining between them. CDR3 size: 12 residues. Germline V gives CDR1 DFQATT, CDR2 SNEGSKA (reference sequence). CDR3 sequence (DNA): TGCAGTGCTAGAGATCGGCCCACCACGCTGTACTTC. Translated, it gives CSARDRPTTLYF.

Ten or more counts support this clonotype. The chain has TRBV10-3 and TRBJ2-1, with unresolved D. CDR1 ENHRY and CDR2 SYGVKD come from the germline V gene. The CDR3 spans 11 residues. V was cut by 3 bases and J by 7 bases, with 4 bases left in between. Here the CDR3 reads CAISDRNEQFF. The CDR3 nucleotides are TGTGCCATCAGTGACCGGAATGAGCAGTTCTTC.

This clonotype was recorded many times. The chain recombines TRBV5-1 with TRBJ2-1; 8 bases fit TRBD2. Looked up from germline, CDR1 is SGHRS and CDR2 is YFSETQ. V shed 0 bases, J shed 2 bases, and the junction held 1 base outside the gene matches. The CDR3 runs 15 residues. In DNA form, the CDR3 reads TGCGCCAGCAGCTTGGCACTAGCGGCCTACAATGAGCAGTTCTTC. This encodes CASSLALAAYNEQFF.

The V call is TRBV12-3 or TRBV12-4, the J call TRBJ1-3, with TRBD1 as a possible D gene (6 bases). The CDR3 is 14 amino acids. Trimming cost V 8 bases and J 4 bases, with 15 bases left between them. This chain's CDR3 is CASQIGGGGNTIYF. CDR3 DNA: TGTGCCAGCCAAATAGGGGGAGGGGGAAACACCATATATTTT.